This T cell receptor beta chain derives from a study of blood T cell repertoires in COVID-19. This clone was observed a handful of times. The germline CDR1 and CDR2 sequences are SGHDN and FVKESK. The V end lost 4 bases, the J end lost 0 bases, and 9 bases lay between the germline ends. The CDR3 covers 15 residues. Profiled with immunoSEQ multiplex PCR; TCRdb holds only in-frame clones, not every one. The table has about 300,000 clones, 88% seen once. The clonotype originates from a woman aged 25 to 39 who had recovered from COVID-19. Sequenced: peripheral blood. The rearrangement links TRBV14 to TRBJ2-2; tentatively, D is TRBD1 (5 bases). CDR3 nucleotide sequence: TGTGCCAGCAGCCCCTTGGGGCCGAACACCGGGGAGCTGTTTTTT. This gives the protein CASSPLGPNTGELFF.